A single sample is the source of the 14 T cell receptor beta chains below, sequenced in a study of shared clonotypes between healthy human individuals. The assay was immunoSEQ multiplex PCR, and TCRdb's table has in-frame clones only and misses some. This repertoire shows approximately 510,000 clones, approximately 79% found once; its top ten account for 10% to 15%. The sequencing sample was made of PBMCs. The receptors were gathered from a woman in her thirties or forties in good health. Some clones in this sample may be carry-over from other donors' samples.

V gene TRBV18 combines with J gene TRBJ2-7; 7 bases fit TRBD2. CDR1 and CDR2 from the germline V gene are KGHSH and LQKENI. This CDR3 has 17 residues. The junction had 12 bases not matched to a gene; V was cut back by 2 bases and J by 2 bases. The CDR3 coding sequence is TGTGCCAGCTCACCAAAAACTTCTGCGGGAGCCCCCTACGAGCAGTACTTC. Protein sequence: CASSPKTSAGAPYEQYF.

The V call is TRBV15, the J call TRBJ2-1, with D perhaps matching TRBD2 (5 bases). V lost 0 bases to trimming and J lost 3 bases, with 12 bases between them. The CDR3 is made up of 16 amino acids. CDR1 LNHNV and CDR2 YYDKDF come from the germline V gene (reference sequence). The CDR3 DNA is TGTGCCACCAGCAGAGATAGTCGGGGATTCTACAATGAGCAGTTCTTC. It is translated as CATSRDSRGFYNEQFF.

The rearrangement joins TRBV7-3 to TRBJ2-7; 9 nucleotides match TRBD2. CDR1 SGHTA and CDR2 FQGTGA come from the germline V gene. V lost 1 base, J lost 3 bases, and 4 bases stayed unmatched. CDR3 length: 15 residues. The CDR3 DNA follows: TGTGCCAGCAGCTTAAGGGAGCGGGAGGTCTACGAGCAGTACTTC. Translated: CASSLREREVYEQYF.

This clone was counted many times. The chain uses TRBV29-1 and TRBJ1-1, with a weak D call TRBD1 (5 bases). CDR1 is SQVTM and CDR2 is ANQGSEA in the germline V gene. The V gene lost 3 bases and the J gene lost 1 base, with 12 bases spanning the gap. This CDR3 contains 14 residues. DNA for the CDR3: TGCAGCGTTGAGAGGGGCAGCTCGAACACTGAAGCTTTCTTT. Translated: CSVERGSSNTEAFF.

DNA for the CDR3: TGTGCCAGCACCTCTAAGCGGGCTAAGCAGTTCTTC. Protein: CASTSKRAKQFF. This chain links TRBV28 with TRBJ2-1, with TRBD2 as a possible D gene (6 bases). The CDR3 has 12 residues. V was cut by 7 bases and J by 11 bases, with 15 bases left in between. Per germline, CDR1 MDHEN and CDR2 SYDVKM.

The chain combines TRBV5-1 with TRBJ2-1; maybe TRBD2 (7 bases). The CDR3 totals 15 residues. Germline CDR1 reads SGHRS; CDR2 reads YFSETQ. The germline V and J ends were trimmed by 4 bases and 6 bases, with 17 bases remaining between them. The CDR3 nucleotides read TGCGCCAGCAGCCGGGGGGCGACTCCGGCCAATGAGCAGTTCTTC. It specifies CASSRGATPANEQFF.

Remarks on this clone: The same CDR3 can be traced to other DNA sequences in this sample. The chain recombines TRBV29-1 with TRBJ2-3; 7 nucleotides agree with TRBD1. Germline loops: CDR1 SQVTM, CDR2 ANQGSEA. Losses at the gene ends were 1 base for V and 1 base for J; bases not matched to a gene: 2. This CDR3 is built from 14 residues. The CDR3, as DNA: TGCAGCGTTGAAGGCCAGGGGGGCACAGATACGCAGTATTTT. It codes for CSVEGQGGTDTQYF.

The chain links TRBV4-1 to TRBJ2-2; TRBD2 matches at 16 bases. Trimming took 4 bases from V and 5 from J; bases not matched to a gene: 10. Germline assignment: CDR1 MGHRA and CDR2 YSYEKL. CDR3 length equals 19 residues. CDR3 nucleotide sequence: TGCGCCAGCAGCCGCATTACGGGACTAGCGGGAGGGCCGACCGGGGAGCTGTTTTTT. Translation: CASSRITGLAGGPTGELFF.

This chain links TRBV4-3 with TRBJ1-2, with unresolved D. Germline values: CDR1 LGHNA, CDR2 YSLEER. Trimming took off 0 bases at V and 5 bases at J, with 13 bases between the two ends. This CDR3 is 15 amino acids long. The CDR3 DNA reads as TGCGCCAGCAGCCAAGAGGACGGGTCTAGGTATGGCTACACCTTC. Translation gives CASSQEDGSRYGYTF.

V and J are TRBV11-2 and TRBJ2-1; D might be TRBD2 (6 bases). This CDR3 is 15 amino acids long. V was trimmed by 1 base and J by 9 bases, leaving 16 bases between them. Germline CDR1 SGHAT, CDR2 FQNNGV. The CDR3 sequence: CASSLALGRGGEQFF. The CDR3 region has the DNA TGTGCCAGCAGCTTAGCGCTTGGACGGGGAGGTGAGCAGTTCTTC.

The chain recombines TRBV19 with TRBJ1-1; 7 positions agree with TRBD1. From germline, CDR1 is LNHDA and CDR2 SQIVND (reference sequence). There are 12 residues in the CDR3. With V trimmed by 6 bases and J by 11 bases, 9 bases remained unmatched. CDR3 residues: CASSPRDSQAFF. The CDR3 DNA reads as TGTGCCAGTAGCCCTCGGGACAGTCAGGCTTTCTTT.

V and J are TRBV7-8 and TRBJ2-3, with TRBD2 matching 13 bases. This CDR3 comprises 17 residues. CDR1 and CDR2 from the germline V gene are SGHVS and FQNEAQ. V lost 5 bases to trimming and J lost 1 base; unmatched junction nucleotides: 6. The CDR3 DNA reads TGTGCCAGCAGCCTGCGGACTAGCGGGAGTGGCACAGATACGCAGTATTTT. As protein: CASSLRTSGSGTDTQYF. The entire variable domain, with the rest obtained from reference TRBV7-8 and TRBJ2-3, is as follows: GAGVSQSPRYKVAKRGQDVALRCDPISGHVSLFWYQQALGQGPEFLTYFQNEAQLDKSGLPSDRFFAERPEGSVSTLKIQRTQQEDSAVYLCASSLRTSGSGTDTQYFGPGTRLTVL.

The rearrangement uses TRBV6-1 and TRBJ2-1; the D gene could be TRBD1 or TRBD2 (5 bases each). CDR3 length: 13 amino acids. CDR1 MNHNS and CDR2 SASEGT come from the germline V gene. Trimming removed 2 bases from V and 10 bases from J, with 12 bases in between. For the CDR3, the DNA is TGTGCCAGCAGTGAATCGGACTGGGGGGAGCAGTTCTTC. This sequence encodes CASSESDWGEQFF.

Notes on this clone: The junction and the germline gene differ at one end; a read error may be behind it. The chain links TRBV11-2 to TRBJ2-3; TRBD1 aligns across 7 bases. CDR3 length equals 15 residues. CDR1 SGHAT and CDR2 FQNNGV come from the germline V gene. As DNA, the CDR3 is TGTACCAGCAGCTTAGGGGGCGCGGTAGCAGATACGCAGTATTTT. This gives the protein CTSSLGGAVADTQYF.